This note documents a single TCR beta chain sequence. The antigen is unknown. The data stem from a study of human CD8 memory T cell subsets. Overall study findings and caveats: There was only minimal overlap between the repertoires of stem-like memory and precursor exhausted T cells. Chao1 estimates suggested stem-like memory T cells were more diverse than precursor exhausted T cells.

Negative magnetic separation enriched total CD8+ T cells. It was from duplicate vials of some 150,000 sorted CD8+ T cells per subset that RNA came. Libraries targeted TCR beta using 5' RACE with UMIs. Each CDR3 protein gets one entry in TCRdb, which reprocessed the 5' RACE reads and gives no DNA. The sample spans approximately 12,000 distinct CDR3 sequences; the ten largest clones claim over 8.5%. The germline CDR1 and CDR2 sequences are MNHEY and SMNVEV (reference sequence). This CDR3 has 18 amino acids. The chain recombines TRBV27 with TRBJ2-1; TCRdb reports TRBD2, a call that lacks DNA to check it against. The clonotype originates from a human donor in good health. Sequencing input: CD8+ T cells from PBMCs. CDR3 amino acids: CASSPTPGLAGAPGEQFF.